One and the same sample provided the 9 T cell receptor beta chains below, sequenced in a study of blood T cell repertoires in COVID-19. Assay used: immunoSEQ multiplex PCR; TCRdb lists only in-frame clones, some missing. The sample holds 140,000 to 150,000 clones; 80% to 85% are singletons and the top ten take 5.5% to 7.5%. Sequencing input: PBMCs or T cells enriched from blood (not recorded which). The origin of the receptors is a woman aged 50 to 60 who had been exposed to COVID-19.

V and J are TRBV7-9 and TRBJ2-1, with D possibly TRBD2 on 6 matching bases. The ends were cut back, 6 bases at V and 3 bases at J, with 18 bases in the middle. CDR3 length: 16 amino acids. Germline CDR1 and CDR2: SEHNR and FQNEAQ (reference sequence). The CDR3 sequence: CASSREPGLSYNEQFF. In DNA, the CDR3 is TGTGCCAGCAGTCGTGAGCCGGGACTGAGCTACAATGAGCAGTTCTTC. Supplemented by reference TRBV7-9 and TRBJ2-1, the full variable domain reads DTGVSQNPRHKITKRGQNVTFRCDPISEHNRLYWYRQTLGQGPEFLTYFQNEAQLEKSRLLSDRFSAERPKGSFSTLEIQRTEQGDSAMYLCASSREPGLSYNEQFFGPGTRLTVL.

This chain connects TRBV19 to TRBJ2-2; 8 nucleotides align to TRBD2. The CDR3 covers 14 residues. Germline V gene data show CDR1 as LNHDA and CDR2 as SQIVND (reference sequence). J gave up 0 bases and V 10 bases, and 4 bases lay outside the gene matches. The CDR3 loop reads CATGGRSNTGELFF. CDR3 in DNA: TGTGCCACGGGAGGGCGGTCGAACACCGGGGAGCTGTTTTTT.

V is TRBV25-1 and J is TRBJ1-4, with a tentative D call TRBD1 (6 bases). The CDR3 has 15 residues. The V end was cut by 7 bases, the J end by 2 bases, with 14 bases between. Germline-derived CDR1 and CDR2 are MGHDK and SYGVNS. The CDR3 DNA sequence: TGTGCCAGCATTCCCTCAGGGGCTACTAATGAAAAACTGTTTTTT. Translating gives CASIPSGATNEKLFF.

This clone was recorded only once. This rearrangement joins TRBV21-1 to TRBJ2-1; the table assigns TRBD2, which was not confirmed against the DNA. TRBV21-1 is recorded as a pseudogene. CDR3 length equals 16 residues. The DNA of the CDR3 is TGTGCCAGCAGCAAAGGGGGGCTAGCGGGAGAATCTGAGCAGTTCTTC. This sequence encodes CASSKGGLAGESEQFF.

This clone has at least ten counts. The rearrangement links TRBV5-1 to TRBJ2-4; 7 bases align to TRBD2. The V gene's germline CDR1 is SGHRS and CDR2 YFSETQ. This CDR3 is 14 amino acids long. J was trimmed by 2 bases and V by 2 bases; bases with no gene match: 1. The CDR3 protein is CASSFGGTKNIQYF. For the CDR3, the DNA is TGCGCCAGCAGCTTCGGGGGGACCAAAAACATTCAGTACTTC.

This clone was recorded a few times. The CDR3 nucleotides are TGTGCCAGCAGCAAAGACGGGTCTACTAACTATGGCTACACCTTC. Its translation: CASSKDGSTNYGYTF. The chain has TRBV7-9 and TRBJ1-2; no firm D call. Trimming cost V 5 bases and J 0 bases, with 13 bases left between them. Germline loops: CDR1 SEHNR, CDR2 FQNEAQ (reference sequence). This CDR3 comprises 15 residues. Full variable domain (outside the CDR3, taken from reference TRBV7-9 and TRBJ1-2): DTGVSQNPRHKITKRGQNVTFRCDPISEHNRLYWYRQTLGQGPEFLTYFQNEAQLEKSRLLSDRFSAERPKGSFSTLEIQRTEQGDSAMYLCASSKDGSTNYGYTFGSGTRLTVV.

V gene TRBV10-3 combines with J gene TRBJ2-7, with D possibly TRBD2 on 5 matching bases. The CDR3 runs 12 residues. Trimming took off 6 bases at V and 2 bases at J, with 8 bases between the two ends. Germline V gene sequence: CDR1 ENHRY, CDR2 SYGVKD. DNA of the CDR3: TGTGCCATCAGGAAGGAGGCCTACGAGCAGTACTTC. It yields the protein CAIRKEAYEQYF.

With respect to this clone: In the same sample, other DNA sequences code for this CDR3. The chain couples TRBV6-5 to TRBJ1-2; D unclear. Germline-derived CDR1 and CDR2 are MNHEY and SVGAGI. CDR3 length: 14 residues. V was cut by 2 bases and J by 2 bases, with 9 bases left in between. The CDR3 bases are TGTGCCAGCAGTTACAGCTTTCAAAACTATGGCTACACCTTC. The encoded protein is CASSYSFQNYGYTF.

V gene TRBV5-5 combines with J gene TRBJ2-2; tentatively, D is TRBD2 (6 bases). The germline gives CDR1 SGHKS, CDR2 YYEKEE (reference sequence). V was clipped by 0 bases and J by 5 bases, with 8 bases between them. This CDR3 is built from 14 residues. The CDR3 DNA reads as TGTGCCAGCAGCTTGGTTGCGGGGACCGGGGAGCTGTTTTTT. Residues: CASSLVAGTGELFF.